This record concerns one TCR beta chain sequence. Indicated time point: patch test 1, 2 weeks after DPC sensitization. Treatment in this sample: therapeutic diphenylcyclopropenone sensitization with weekly scalp DPC. This specimen comes from a study of human T cells and chemical hapten exposure. Across the study: A 2 cm by 2 cm inner upper arm patch received 2% DPC for sensitization.

TCRdb independently ran MiXCR on the RACE reads; one entry per CDR3 protein. The repertoire holds about 360,000 distinct CDR3 sequences, with around 7% as singletons. Trimming pared 8 bases from V and 1 base from J, leaving 8 bases between. Germline CDR1 SNHLY, CDR2 FYNNEI. This CDR3 spans 12 amino acids. This receptor was taken from a woman younger than 30 with alopecia areata. Some clones in this sample may be carry-over from other donors' samples. The chain combines TRBV2 with TRBJ1-1; no firm D call. Material: whole blood, obtained in connection with sensitization to the hapten diphenylcyclopropenone (DPC). The DNA of the CDR3 is TGTGCCAGCCTTGATTCGAACACTGAAGCTTTCTTT. Amino acid sequence: CASLDSNTEAFF.